The sequence of this TCR beta chain was determined in a study of cytomegalovirus exposure and HLA in healthy donors. In the study overall: Sequencing of some 190 million T cells in an earlier analysis found 95 million to 120 million unique TCR beta sequences. Study-level results: A prior analysis recorded that most TCR beta V segments were productive about 87% or about 30% of the time. A later analysis linked a missense variant in DCLRE1C to the trimming of TCR beta V and J genes.

As to this clone: No antigen is known for it.

V was pared by 5 bases and J by 0 bases, with 5 bases of the junction left unmatched. The CDR3 has 18 residues. Germline V CDR1 and CDR2: SGHDN, FVKESK. Amplification used 60 Vbeta primers and 13 Jbeta primers. Produced via immunoSEQ multiplex PCR; TCRdb's table is partial and in-frame only. Of 160,000 or so clones listed, about 75% are singletons. V usage is TRBV14 and J usage is TRBJ2-1; 15 bases fit TRBD2. This sequence originates from a man aged 40-55 years in good health and CMV-seropositive. The sample comprised PBMCs. The CDR3 reads CASSSGLAGGSSYNEQFF. The CDR3 bases are TGTGCCAGCAGCTCAGGACTAGCGGGAGGGAGCTCCTACAATGAGCAGTTCTTC. The full variable domain, completed using reference TRBV14 and TRBJ2-1, is EAGVTQFPSHSVIEKGQTVTLRCDPISGHDNLYWYRRVMGKEIKFLLHFVKESKQDESGMPNNRFLAERTGGTYSTLKVQPAELEDSGVYFCASSSGLAGGSSYNEQFFGPGTRLTVL.